This T cell receptor beta chain was captured in a study of technical replicates of blood from a few donors. The data were produced by immunoSEQ multiplex PCR, yet TCRdb's version contains in-frame clones alone and is incomplete. The table includes over 90,000 clones, 95% detected once. Germline assignment: CDR1 LNHDA and CDR2 SQIVND (reference sequence). V shed 6 bases and J shed 8 bases, with 21 bases lying between them. This CDR3 contains 15 residues. This sequence was found in a human donor in good health. This chain uses TRBV19 with TRBJ2-3; tentative D call: TRBD2 (6 bases). Sequenced: T cells isolated from PBMCs. CDR3 bases: TGTGCCAGTAGGGAAGGGGACTCTCCATCCTCTACGCAGTATTTT. It yields the protein CASREGDSPSSTQYF.